Listed here are 10 T cell receptor beta chains from one sample, sequenced in a study of blood T cell repertoires in COVID-19. Here immunoSEQ multiplex PCR was the method, and the copy in TCRdb shows in-frame clones only, minus some. Among roughly 260,000 clones listed, about 90% were seen once. The specimen was peripheral blood. Receptors originate from a person aged 18 to 29 with COVID-19, enrolled during active disease.

The V and J genes are TRBV10-2 and TRBJ2-3; TRBD2 might be the D (5 bases). V was cut by 7 bases and J by 11 bases, with 13 bases left in between. CDR3 length equals 11 residues. Germline lookup yields CDR1 WSHSY and CDR2 SAAADI. CDR3 region: CASIETGMQYF. DNA for the CDR3: TGCGCCAGCATCGAGACCGGGATGCAGTATTTT.

This clone appeared once. The chain joins TRBV7-2 to TRBJ2-2, with 12 nucleotides matching TRBD2. J gave up 0 bases and V 1 base, and 0 bases lay outside the gene matches. In germline, CDR1 is SGHTA, CDR2 FQGNSA. The CDR3 is 17 residues long. CDR3 region: CASSLGTSGTNTGELFF. The CDR3 DNA reads TGTGCCAGCAGCTTAGGGACTAGCGGGACGAACACCGGGGAGCTGTTTTTT.

The V and J genes are TRBV24-1 and TRBJ1-5; the D gene is possibly TRBD1 (6 bases). Trimming removed 3 bases from V and 0 bases from J, with 11 bases in between. This CDR3 has 16 residues. Germline CDR1 reads KGHDR; CDR2 reads SFDVKD. CDR3 coding DNA: TGTGCCACCAGTGATATGACAGGAGATAGCAATCAGCCCCAGCATTTT. Protein sequence: CATSDMTGDSNQPQHF.

This chain joins TRBV6-1 and TRBJ1-4, with 9 bases that match TRBD1. The J segment lost 3 bases and the V segment lost 3 bases, leaving 5 bases of the junction unmatched. The CDR3 runs to 16 residues. CDR1 is MNHNS, CDR2 SASEGT, per germline. The CDR3 protein is CASSDDRGVANEKLFF. CDR3 DNA sequence: TGTGCCAGCAGTGACGACAGGGGGGTCGCTAATGAAAAACTGTTTTTT.

This clone was counted a single time. The chain has TRBV5-1 and TRBJ1-2; D is unclear. The CDR3 loop spans 13 amino acids. CDR1 and CDR2 from the germline V gene are SGHRS and YFSETQ. With 0 bases removed from V and 7 bases from J, the gap between germline ends came to 10 bases. The CDR3 is CASSLEGRVGYTF. The CDR3 DNA reads as TGCGCCAGCAGCTTGGAAGGGAGGGTTGGCTACACCTTC.

The chain combines TRBV2 with TRBJ2-1, with D unresolved. This CDR3 has 15 residues. Germline-derived CDR1 and CDR2 are SNHLY and FYNNEI. Trimming took off 5 bases at V and 3 bases at J, with 14 bases between the two ends. The CDR3 protein is CASSKKTTYYNEQFF. In DNA form, the CDR3 reads TGTGCCAGCAGTAAGAAGACGACTTACTACAATGAGCAGTTCTTC.

This clone was recorded once. V is TRBV7-9 and J is TRBJ1-1, with D hard to call. Germline-derived CDR1 and CDR2 are SEHNR and FQNEAQ (reference sequence). Trimming took off 7 bases at V and 5 bases at J, with 11 bases between the two ends. CDR3 size: 12 residues. CDR3 in DNA: TGTGCCAGCATGCTCGGGGTGACTGAAGCTTTCTTT. Its protein is CASMLGVTEAFF.

CDR3 coding DNA: TGTGCCAGCAGTGATTTTGTAGGGGATAATGAAAAACTGTTTTTT. This codes for CASSDFVGDNEKLFF. The chain has TRBV25-1 and TRBJ1-4; a weak D match, TRBD1 (5 bases). This CDR3 region has 15 residues. Germline V gives CDR1 MGHDK, CDR2 SYGVNS. The V gene lost 3 bases and the J gene lost 4 bases, with 12 bases spanning the gap.

The rearrangement uses TRBV5-6 and TRBJ1-2, with D possibly TRBD1 on 6 matching bases. CDR1 and CDR2 (germline): SGHDT, YYEEEE. CDR3 length equals 12 residues. The ends were cut back, 4 bases at V and 4 bases at J, with 8 bases in the middle. CDR3 region: CASSQGIYGYTF. The CDR3 region has the DNA TGTGCCAGCAGCCAGGGGATCTATGGCTACACCTTC.

V and J are TRBV14 and TRBJ2-3; unclear D gene. Trimming left V 8 bases short and J 4 bases short, with 10 bases between. The germline V gene encodes CDR1 SGHDN and CDR2 FVKESK. The CDR3 is 12 amino acids. This CDR3 is CASGLTSDTQYF. The CDR3 DNA follows: TGTGCCAGCGGCCTAACATCAGATACGCAGTATTTT. The full variable domain, its missing parts supplied by reference TRBV14 and TRBJ2-3, is EAGVTQFPSHSVIEKGQTVTLRCDPISGHDNLYWYRRVMGKEIKFLLHFVKESKQDESGMPNNRFLAERTGGTYSTLKVQPAELEDSGVYFCASGLTSDTQYFGPGTRLTVL.